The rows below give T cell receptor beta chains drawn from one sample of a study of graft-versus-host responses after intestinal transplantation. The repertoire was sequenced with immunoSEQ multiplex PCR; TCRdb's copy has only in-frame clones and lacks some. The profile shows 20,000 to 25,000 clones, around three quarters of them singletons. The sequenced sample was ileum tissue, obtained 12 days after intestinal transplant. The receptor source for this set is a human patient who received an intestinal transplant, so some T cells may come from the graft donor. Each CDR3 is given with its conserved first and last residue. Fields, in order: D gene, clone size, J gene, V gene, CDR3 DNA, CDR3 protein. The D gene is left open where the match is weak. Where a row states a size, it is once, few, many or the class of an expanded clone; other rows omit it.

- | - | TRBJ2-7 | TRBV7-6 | TGTGCCAGCAGCCCCCAGGGGATAGGGTACGAGCAGTACTTC | CASSPQGIGYEQYF
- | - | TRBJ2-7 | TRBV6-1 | TGTGCCAGCAGTGAACCCCTCGAGCAGTACTTC | CASSEPLEQYF
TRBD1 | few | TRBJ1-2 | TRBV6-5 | TGTGCCAGCAGTTCACGGGACAGGGAGTTGGGTGGCTACACCTTC | CASSSRDRELGGYTF
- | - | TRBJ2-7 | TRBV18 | TGTGCCAGCTCACCCAGGGTTCATCTGGAGCAGTACTTC | CASSPRVHLEQYF
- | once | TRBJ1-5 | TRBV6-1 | TGTGCCAGCAGTGGGCAGTACAATCAGCCCCAGCATTTT | CASSGQYNQPQHF
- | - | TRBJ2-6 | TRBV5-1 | TGCGCCAGCAGCTTGGTTCCACCGGGTGGGGGGGCCAACGTCCTGACTTTC | CASSLVPPGGGANVLTF
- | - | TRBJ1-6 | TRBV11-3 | TGTGCCAGCAGCTTGAGGGGGAGTAGTTCACCCCTCCACTTT | CASSLRGSSSPLHF
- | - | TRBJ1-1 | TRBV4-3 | TGCGCCAGCAGCCAAGTCCAGGGGACTGAAGCTTTCTTT | CASSQVQGTEAFF
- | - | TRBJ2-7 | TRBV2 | TGTGCCAGCACCCTCTCCTACGAGCAGTACTTC | CASTLSYEQYF
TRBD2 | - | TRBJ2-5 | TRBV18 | TGTGCCAGCTCACCTCTGCGGGGGAGCCAAGAGACCCAGTACTTC | CASSPLRGSQETQYF
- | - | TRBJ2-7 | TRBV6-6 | TGTGCCAGCAGGATACAGGGCGAGCAGTACTTC | CASRIQGEQYF
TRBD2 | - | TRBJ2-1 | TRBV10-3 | TGTGCCATCAGTGAGTCGACGACTAGCGATGAGCAGTTCTTC | CAISESTTSDEQFF
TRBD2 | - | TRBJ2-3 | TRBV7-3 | TGTGCCAGCTCCCGCGTGGGGCGGGAGGTTGCAGATACGCAGTATTTT | CASSRVGREVADTQYF
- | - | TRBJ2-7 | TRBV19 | TGTGCCAGTAGGCAACAGGTTTGGGTGAGGGAGCAGTACTTC | CASRQQVWVREQYF
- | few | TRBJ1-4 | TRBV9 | TGTGCCAGCAGCCCACCGGGACATCTTAATGAAAAACTGTTTTTT | CASSPPGHLNEKLFF
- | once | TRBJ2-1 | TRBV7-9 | TGTGCCAGCAGCTTAGTGCCGAGAGGGAATGAGCAGTTCTTC | CASSLVPRGNEQFF
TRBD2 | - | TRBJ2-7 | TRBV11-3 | TGTGCCAGCAGCTTAGGGGCCGCTAGCGGATACTACGAGCAGTACTTC | CASSLGAASGYYEQYF
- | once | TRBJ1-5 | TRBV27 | TGTGCCAGCAGTTTCGCCCGGGGGGGTCAGCCCCAGCATTTT | CASSFARGGQPQHF
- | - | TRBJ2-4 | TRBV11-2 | TGTGCCAGCAGCTTAGTCCCCGGGGGGCTAGCCAAAAACATTCAGTACTTC | CASSLVPGGLAKNIQYF
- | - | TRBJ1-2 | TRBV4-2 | TGTGCCAGCAGCCAAGCGGCAGCGTCAATTAACTATGGCTACACCTTC | CASSQAAASINYGYTF
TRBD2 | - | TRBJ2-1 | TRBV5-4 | TGTGCCAGCAGCTTGGCAGCGGGAGGGGGAAATGAGCAGTTCTTC | CASSLAAGGGNEQFF
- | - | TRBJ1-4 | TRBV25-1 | TGTGCCAGCAGTGAATGGGGAGGGCGGAATGAAAAACTGTTTTTT | CASSEWGGRNEKLFF
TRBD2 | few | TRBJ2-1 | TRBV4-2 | TGTGCCAGCACCGCAGCCGGGGGGGGCTACAATGAGCAGTTCTTC | CASTAAGGGYNEQFF
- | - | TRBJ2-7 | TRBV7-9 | TGTGCCAGCAGCTATCACAGGTCCTACGAGCAGTACTTC | CASSYHRSYEQYF
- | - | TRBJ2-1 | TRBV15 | TGTGCCACCGAGACTACCTACAATGAGCAGTTCTTC | CATETTYNEQFF
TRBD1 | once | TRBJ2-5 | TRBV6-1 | TGTGCCAGCAGTGACACCGGGACAGGGGACCAAGAGACCCAGTACTTC | CASSDTGTGDQETQYF
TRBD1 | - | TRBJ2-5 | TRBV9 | TGTGCCAGCGGACAGGGTGAGACCCAGTACTTC | CASGQGETQYF
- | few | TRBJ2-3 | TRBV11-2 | TGTGCCAGCAGCTTAGGGGGGGTTTTCGCAGATACGCAGTATTTT | CASSLGGVFADTQYF
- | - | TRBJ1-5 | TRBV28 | TGTGCCAGCAGTTTTCACCGGGACTCCTGGGGAAGCAATCAGCCCCAGCATTTT | CASSFHRDSWGSNQPQHF
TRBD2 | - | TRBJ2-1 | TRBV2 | TGTGCCAGCCTTACTAGCGGGGGTGAGACGAGCTCCTACAATGAGCAGTTCTTC | CASLTSGGETSSYNEQFF
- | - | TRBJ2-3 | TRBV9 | TGTGCCAGCAGCGTGGAGGGGTCTAGCACAGATACGCAGTATTTT | CASSVEGSSTDTQYF
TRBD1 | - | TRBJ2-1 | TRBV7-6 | TGTGCCAGCAGCTTGGGACAGGGTTACAATGAGCAGTTCTTC | CASSLGQGYNEQFF
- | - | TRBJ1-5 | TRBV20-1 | TGCAGTGCTAGATCCGAGGAGCCCCAGCATTTT | CSARSEEPQHF
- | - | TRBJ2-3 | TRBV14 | TGTGCCAGCAGCCAGGGAGCGCTTGGGACAGATACGCAGTATTTT | CASSQGALGTDTQYF
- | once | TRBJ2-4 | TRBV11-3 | TGTGCCAGCAGCCCCCTTGCCGGGTTCGGAAACATTCAGTACTTC | CASSPLAGFGNIQYF
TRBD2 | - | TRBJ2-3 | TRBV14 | TGTGCCAGCAGCCGCCTCGGGGGGTCCACAGATACGCAGTATTTT | CASSRLGGSTDTQYF
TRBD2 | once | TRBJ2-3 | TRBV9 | TGTGCCAGCACCCGTAGTACAGCGGGGACAGATACGCAGTATTTT | CASTRSTAGTDTQYF
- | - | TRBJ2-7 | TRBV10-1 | TGCGCCAGCAGTGTCCCAGGGGGGACCTACGAGCAGTACTTC | CASSVPGGTYEQYF
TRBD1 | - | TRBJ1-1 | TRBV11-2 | TGTGCCAGCAGCCCGGGACAGGGTGGCACTGAAGCTTTCTTT | CASSPGQGGTEAFF
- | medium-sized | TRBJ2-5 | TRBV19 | TGTGCCAGTAGTATCGGTACTAGCCGACAAGAGACCCAGTACTTC | CASSIGTSRQETQYF
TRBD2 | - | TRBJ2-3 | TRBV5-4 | TGTGCCAGCAGCCTCTCCTACGGGGGGGCCACAGATACGCAGTATTTT | CASSLSYGGATDTQYF
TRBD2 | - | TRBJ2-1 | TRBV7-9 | TGTGCCAGCAGCTCGACTAGCGGGGGCAATGAGCAGTTCTTC | CASSSTSGGNEQFF
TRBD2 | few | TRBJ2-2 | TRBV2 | TGTGCCAGCGGCGGGGGGGCCCCGAACACCGGGGAGCTGTTTTTT | CASGGGAPNTGELFF
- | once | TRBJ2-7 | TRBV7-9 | TGTGCCAGCAAGGATCTTGGTGGGCAGGGGTCTAACTACGAGCAGTACTTC | CASKDLGGQGSNYEQYF
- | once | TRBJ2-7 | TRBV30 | TGTGCCTGGAGTATAATCTCGGGGGCCTACGAGCAGTACTTC | CAWSIISGAYEQYF
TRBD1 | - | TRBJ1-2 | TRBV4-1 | TGCGCCAGCAGCCCCGGACAGGGCCCCTATGGCTACACCTTC | CASSPGQGPYGYTF
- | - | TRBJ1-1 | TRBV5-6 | TGTGCCAGCAGCTTGGCTGCGATGAACACTGAAGCTTTCTTT | CASSLAAMNTEAFF
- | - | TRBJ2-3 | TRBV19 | TGTGCCAGTAGTACCGGTGGCAGACTATATACTACGCAGTATTTT | CASSTGGRLYTTQYF
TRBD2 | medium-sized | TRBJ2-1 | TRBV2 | TGTGCCAGCAGTGAATATGGTAGACTAGCGGGGACCTACAATGAGCAGTTCTTC | CASSEYGRLAGTYNEQFF
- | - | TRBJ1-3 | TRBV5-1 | TGCGCCAGCAGCTTGGGGGGCAGGAGCTCTGGAAACACCATATATTTT | CASSLGGRSSGNTIYF
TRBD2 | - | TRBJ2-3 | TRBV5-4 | TGTGCCAGCAGCTTGGGTAGCGGGGGGGCTGGAGATACGCAGTATTTT | CASSLGSGGAGDTQYF
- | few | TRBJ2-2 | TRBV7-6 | TGTGCCAGCAGCTCCGCGACAGGCTACACCGGGGAGCTGTTTTTT | CASSSATGYTGELFF
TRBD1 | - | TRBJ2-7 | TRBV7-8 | TGTGCCAGCAGCTTGGACAGGGGATACGAGCAGTACTTC | CASSLDRGYEQYF
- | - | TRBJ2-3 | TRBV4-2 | TGTGCCAGCAGCCTATCCCCCAGAGGCCACTATACGCAGTATTTT | CASSLSPRGHYTQYF